This TCR beta chain came from a study of blood T cell repertoires in COVID-19. Study context: Samples came from the United States, Italy and Spain, spanning acute and convalescent COVID-19. PBMCs, B-cell-depleted T cells, or T cells were the source of the cDNA or gDNA that made up the material.

V lost 2 bases to trimming and J lost 4 bases, with 14 bases between them. There are 15 residues in the CDR3. The germline CDR1 and CDR2 sequences are MNHEY and SVGAGI. In the original processing: Nucleated cell counts were estimated from reference gene primer amplification. Assay used: immunoSEQ multiplex PCR; TCRdb lists only in-frame clones, some missing. D and trimming were read from the DNA, whereas the V and J calls and clone size are those reported in that table. The data show 150,000 to 200,000 clones, approximately 83% seen once. The source material was peripheral blood. The source is a man aged 50 to 60 with active or convalescent COVID-19. The chain combines TRBV6-5 with TRBJ1-1; a weak D match, TRBD1 (5 bases). This chain's CDR3 is CASSYTYRTLTEAFF. DNA for the CDR3: TGTGCCAGCAGTTACACATATAGGACACTCACTGAAGCTTTCTTT.